These 24 T cell receptor beta chains were all obtained from the same sample, sequenced in a study of blood T cells in healthy people across ages. For the second PCR, which ran for roughly 6 to 11 cycles, a sample-barcoded 5' primer and a J-beta primer mix were used. TCRdb called the 5' RACE reads again in MiXCR, with one record for every CDR3 protein. The table records about 1.5 million distinct CDR3 sequences, 40% to 50% of them present only once. Input material: blood. The receptors were sampled from a woman aged 18-29 years in good health.

This clonotype was seen more than once but under ten times. The V call is TRBV6-2 or TRBV6-3, the J call TRBJ2-6; D call uncertain. Trimming took 1 base from V and 0 from J, leaving 10 bases between them. This CDR3 spans 17 amino acids. Germline V gene data show CDR1 as MNHEY and CDR2 as SVGEGT. For the CDR3, the DNA is TGTGCCAGCAGTTACTTCGGCAAATCCTCTGGGGCCAACGTCCTGACTTTC. This gives the protein CASSYFGKSSGANVLTF.

The chain is built from TRBV21-1 and TRBJ2-7. TRBV21-1 constitutes a pseudogene. This CDR3 has 14 amino acids. The CDR3 DNA reads TGTGCCAGCAGCAAAGATCGGACTCCCTACGAGCAGTACTTC. This translates into CASSKDRTPYEQYF.

The chain links TRBV7-9 to TRBJ2-1; D possibly corresponds to TRBD1 (5 bases). The CDR3 covers 14 residues. Trimming removed 5 bases at V and 7 bases at J, with 15 bases between. Looked up from germline, CDR1 is SEHNR and CDR2 is FQNEAQ (reference sequence). This chain's CDR3 is CASSGANVNNEQFF. Written as DNA, the CDR3 is TGTGCCAGCAGCGGGGCTAATGTGAATAATGAGCAGTTCTTC.

J is TRBJ1-1 and V is TRBV7-9, with D possibly being TRBD1 (6 bases). The CDR3 has 15 amino acids. V lost 7 bases, J lost 6 bases, and 21 bases lay in between. Germline CDR1 SEHNR, CDR2 FQNEAQ (reference sequence). CDR3 amino acids: CASTLGGGGLAEAFF. CDR3 nucleotide sequence: TGTGCCAGCACCTTGGGGGGCGGCGGCTTAGCTGAAGCTTTCTTT.

The chain combines TRBV3-1 with TRBJ2-5; unclear D gene. This CDR3 comprises 15 residues. V was clipped by 3 bases and J by 5 bases, with 16 bases between them. The germline V gene encodes CDR1 LGHDT and CDR2 YNNKEL (reference sequence). CDR3 DNA: TGTGCCAGCAGCCATGGGCCCACTAACCCCGAGACCCAGTACTTC. Translated, it gives CASSHGPTNPETQYF.

DNA of the CDR3: TGTGCCAGCAGTGAGAGGGGCTCCTACAATGAGCAGTTCTTC. Translated, it gives CASSERGSYNEQFF. The rearrangement uses TRBV6-1 and TRBJ2-1, with D tentatively TRBD1 or TRBD2 (5 bases each). Trimming cost V 3 bases and J 0 bases, with 6 bases left between them. This CDR3 contains 14 residues. CDR1 is MNHNS, CDR2 SASEGT, per germline.

This clonotype has at least ten counts. This chain connects TRBV13 to TRBJ2-5; 8 nucleotides align to TRBD1. This CDR3 spans 13 amino acids. The V segment lost 2 bases and the J segment 9 bases; nucleotides outside the gene matches: 5. The germline CDR1 and CDR2 sequences are PRHDT and FYEKMQ (reference sequence). The CDR3 here is CASSLPQGGAQYF. The CDR3 coding sequence is TGTGCCAGCAGCTTACCACAGGGGGGAGCCCAGTACTTC.

This sequence joins TRBV5-1 and TRBJ2-5, with D maybe TRBD1 (5 bases). Germline CDR1 SGHRS, CDR2 YFSETQ. The germline V and J ends were trimmed by 4 bases and 11 bases, with 12 bases remaining between them. CDR3 length: 11 amino acids. CDR3 DNA sequence: TGCGCCAGCAGCGGGGCGGATGAGCAGTACTTC. This encodes CASSGADEQYF.

This chain uses TRBV7-9 with TRBJ1-6; 7 bases match TRBD1. Germline-derived CDR1 and CDR2 are SEHNR and FQNEAQ (reference sequence). The junction had 5 bases not matched to a gene; V was cut back by 5 bases and J by 4 bases. The CDR3 runs to 15 residues. CDR3 coding DNA: TGTGCCAGCAGCCCCTCGACAGGGTATAATTCACCCCTCCACTTT. Translated: CASSPSTGYNSPLHF.

J is TRBJ2-7 and V is TRBV7-8, with D possibly being TRBD1 (5 bases). V shed 5 bases and J shed 0 bases, with 14 bases lying between them. This CDR3 spans 15 amino acids. Germline loops: CDR1 SGHVS, CDR2 FQNEAQ. The CDR3 bases are TGTGCCAGCAGCCAACAGGCGAGTAGCTCCTACGAGCAGTACTTC. Translation gives CASSQQASSSYEQYF.

V is TRBV3-1 and J is TRBJ2-3; no clear D. The CDR3 has 16 residues. The germline V gene has CDR1 LGHDT and CDR2 YNNKEL (reference sequence). Trimming stripped 4 bases from V and 0 bases from J, with 14 bases between. The CDR3 here is CASSPPLRLSTDTQYF. The CDR3 bases are TGTGCCAGCAGCCCCCCATTGCGATTAAGCACAGATACGCAGTATTTT.

This clonotype was counted a few times. The rearrangement links TRBV20-1 to TRBJ2-3; TRBD2 agrees at 7 bases. Germline V lookup: CDR1 DFQATT, CDR2 SNEGSKA (reference sequence). The CDR3 is 14 amino acids. After removal of 5 bases from V and 6 bases from J, the junction contained 11 bases not matched to a gene. This CDR3 reads CSALNRLAGDTQYF. The CDR3 DNA is TGCAGTGCTCTTAACCGACTAGCCGGGGATACGCAGTATTTT.

This clonotype was observed a single time. The chain couples TRBV10-3 to TRBJ1-5; D call uncertain. This CDR3 has 12 amino acids. Germline V gene data show CDR1 as ENHRY and CDR2 as SYGVKD. V lost 3 bases, J lost 7 bases, and 7 bases lay in between. The CDR3 reads CAISDASQPQHF. In DNA, the CDR3 is TGTGCCATCAGTGATGCCTCCCAGCCCCAGCATTTT.

This clonotype has only a few counts. The chain recombines TRBV7-2 with TRBJ2-1; 11 bases align to TRBD2. This CDR3 region has 17 residues. V shed 0 bases and J 2 bases; nucleotides not matched to a gene: 3. CDR1 is SGHTA and CDR2 is FQGNSA in the germline V gene. The CDR3 here is CASSLAGTSGPYNEQFF. DNA for the CDR3: TGTGCCAGCAGCTTAGCAGGGACTAGCGGACCCTACAATGAGCAGTTCTTC.

This clonotype has a handful of counts. The rearrangement joins TRBV2 to TRBJ2-1, with D possibly TRBD2 on 6 matching bases. CDR1 is SNHLY and CDR2 is FYNNEI in the germline V gene. This CDR3 contains 16 residues. The V end was cut by 5 bases, the J end by 7 bases, with 21 bases between. The CDR3 DNA follows: TGTGCCAGCAGTCCCGGCCTCTTTGGGGGGAGGAATGAGCAGTTCTTC. Protein sequence: CASSPGLFGGRNEQFF.

This clonotype was found a few times. The chain carries TRBV27 and TRBJ1-2; tentative D call: TRBD1 (5 bases). Per the germline V gene, CDR1 is MNHEY and CDR2 is SMNVEV (reference sequence). The V end lost 5 bases, the J end lost 2 bases, and 12 bases lay between the germline ends. CDR3 length equals 14 residues. The chain's CDR3 is CASSPQGMNYGYTF. The CDR3 DNA sequence: TGTGCCAGCAGTCCCCAGGGTATGAACTATGGCTACACCTTC.

The V and J genes are TRBV10-3 and TRBJ1-1, with a tentative D call TRBD1 (5 bases). CDR1 ENHRY and CDR2 SYGVKD come from the germline V gene. This CDR3 spans 13 amino acids. V gave up 6 bases and J gave up 4 bases, with 12 bases separating them. The CDR3: CAISPGGGTEAFF. In DNA form, the CDR3 reads TGTGCCATCAGCCCGGGGGGTGGCACTGAAGCTTTCTTT.

CDR3 residues: CSVGDRGDYEQYF. Written as DNA, the CDR3 is TGCAGCGTTGGGGACAGGGGGGACTACGAGCAGTACTTC. The chain employs TRBV29-1 and TRBJ2-5; 11 nucleotides align to TRBD1. The end of the DNA aligns better with TRBJ2-7, so the J call may be wrong. The V gene's germline CDR1 is SQVTM and CDR2 ANQGSEA. The CDR3 length is 13 residues.

The V and J genes are TRBV12-3 or TRBV12-4 and TRBJ2-1, with TRBD2 identical over 10 bases. Trimming cost V 6 bases and J 9 bases; bases outside gene matches: 11. This CDR3 has 15 residues. Here the CDR3 DNA reads TGTGCCAGCAGCCTGCCCAGCGGGAGGGCGGGTGAGCAGTTCTTC. Translation: CASSLPSGRAGEQFF.

The chain employs TRBV29-1 and TRBJ2-7; possible D gene TRBD2, 6 bases. Germline V CDR1 and CDR2: SQVTM, ANQGSEA. V was cut by 2 bases and J by 4 bases, with 24 bases left in between. CDR3 length: 17 residues. CDR3 DNA: TGCAGCGTTGAACGGGGTTCGGGGAGGACCCGCCTTTACGAGCAGTACTTC. Amino acid sequence: CSVERGSGRTRLYEQYF.

The chain recombines TRBV4-2 with TRBJ2-1, with 8 nucleotides matching TRBD2. Germline V gene sequence: CDR1 LGHNA, CDR2 YNFKEQ. J was trimmed by 9 bases and V by 4 bases; bases with no gene match: 17. There are 17 residues in the CDR3. CDR3 coding DNA: TGTGCCAGCAGCCGAATCCTAAGTCCAGCGGGAGTAGGTGAGCAGTTCTTC. Amino acids: CASSRILSPAGVGEQFF.

This clonotype was seen a few times. The rearrangement uses TRBV27 and TRBJ1-2; D is unclear. The ends were cut back, 6 bases at V and 6 bases at J, with 5 bases in the middle. CDR3 length: 10 amino acids. Germline values: CDR1 MNHEY, CDR2 SMNVEV (reference sequence). This CDR3 reads CASSPDGYTF. CDR3 bases: TGTGCCAGCAGCCCAGATGGCTACACCTTC.

This clonotype has only a few counts. This chain links TRBV10-3 with TRBJ2-7; D is ambiguous. The CDR3 runs 11 residues. V gave up 10 bases and J gave up 3 bases, with 10 bases separating them. Per the germline V gene, CDR1 is ENHRY and CDR2 is SYGVKD. The CDR3 spells CATASLYEQYF. For the CDR3, the DNA is TGTGCCACCGCCTCCCTCTACGAGCAGTACTTC.

This clonotype was observed a few times. The chain uses TRBV29-1 and TRBJ1-2; TRBD1 aligns across 8 bases. J gave up 7 bases and V 6 bases, and 7 bases lay outside the gene matches. Germline CDR1 is SQVTM and CDR2 is ANQGSEA. The CDR3 extends over 12 amino acids. The CDR3 region has the DNA TGCAGCGTGGACGGACAGGGTGGTGGCTACACCTTC. It translates to CSVDGQGGGYTF.